These T cell receptor beta chains were read from a single sample in a study of blood T cell repertoires in COVID-19. Measured with immunoSEQ multiplex PCR; TCRdb has only the in-frame clones, and not every one. The data contain over 200,000 clones, approximately 80% of them singletons. Material for sequencing was PBMCs or T cells enriched from blood (not recorded which). The receptors derive from a man aged 55 to 70 who had recovered from COVID-19. Each CDR3 is given with its conserved first and last residue. D genes are given only for firm matches. Where a row states a size, it is once, few, many or the class of an expanded clone; other rows omit it.

d_gene	v_gene	abundance	j_gene	CDR3aa	CDR3nt
NA	TRBV27	NA	TRBJ2-1	CASSRQEPYNEQFF	TGTGCCAGCAGTCGACAGGAACCCTACAATGAGCAGTTCTTC
TRBD2	TRBV29-1	once	TRBJ2-1	CSVTTGTSGYNEQFF	TGCAGCGTGACTACCGGGACTAGCGGATACAATGAGCAGTTCTTC
TRBD1	TRBV5-1	NA	TRBJ2-1	CASSQRPGGEQFF	TGCGCCAGCAGCCAGAGGCCAGGGGGTGAGCAGTTCTTC
TRBD1	TRBV9	NA	TRBJ1-1	CASSVTGGAEGTEAFF	TGTGCCAGCAGCGTGACAGGGGGCGCGGAAGGGACTGAAGCTTTCTTT
NA	TRBV3-1/TRBV3-2	few	TRBJ1-4	CASSQERDSLFF	TGTGCCAGCAGCCAAGAACGAGATAGCCTGTTTTTT
NA	TRBV7-2	NA	TRBJ1-5	CASSLVLGASSSWHF	TGTGCCAGCAGCTTGGTTCTGGGGGCGTCGTCGTCTTGGCATTTT
TRBD1	TRBV3-1/TRBV3-2	NA	TRBJ1-2	CASSQLGQGGGYTF	TGTGCCAGCAGCCAATTGGGACAGGGAGGGGGCTACACCTTC
TRBD1	TRBV18	NA	TRBJ2-3	CASSPPLTGGTDTQYF	TGTGCCAGCTCACCCCCGTTGACAGGGGGCACAGATACGCAGTATTTT
TRBD2	TRBV7-2	NA	TRBJ2-7	CASSPSGGVTSYEQYF	TGTGCCAGCAGCCCTAGCGGGGGGGTTACCTCCTACGAGCAGTACTTC
NA	TRBV5-1	NA	TRBJ2-7	CASSMDEGLSYEQYF	TGCGCCAGCAGCATGGACGAGGGCCTCTCCTACGAGCAGTACTTC
TRBD1	TRBV5-1	NA	TRBJ1-4	CASSTGQGATNEKLFF	TGCGCCAGCAGCACGGGACAGGGCGCAACTAATGAAAAACTGTTTTTT
TRBD1	TRBV28	NA	TRBJ1-2	CASSFWDRVPIYTF	TGTGCCAGCAGTTTTTGGGACAGGGTACCGATCTACACCTTC
NA	TRBV6-2/TRBV6-3	NA	TRBJ2-7	CASSYSRLGVYEQYF	TGTGCCAGCAGTTACTCTCGGCTAGGGGTCTACGAGCAGTACTTC
TRBD1	TRBV5-6	NA	TRBJ1-2	CASSSSFDRDRGYGYTF	TGTGCCAGCAGCTCGTCTTTCGACCGAGACAGGGGGTATGGCTACACCTTC
TRBD1	TRBV6-6	NA	TRBJ1-4	CASSYPQGPANEKLFF	TGTGCCAGCAGTTACCCACAGGGGCCCGCTAATGAAAAACTGTTTTTT
NA	TRBV7-2	NA	TRBJ1-1	CASSLAANTEAFF	TGTGCCAGCAGCTTAGCAGCGAACACTGAAGCTTTCTTT
TRBD1	TRBV4-3	once	TRBJ1-2	CASSQDGQGAGFGYTF	TGCGCCAGCAGCCAAGATGGGCAGGGGGCAGGTTTCGGCTACACCTTC
TRBD2	TRBV3-1/TRBV3-2	NA	TRBJ2-3	CASSQGLGGGATQYF	TGTGCCAGCAGCCAAGGTCTGGGCGGGGGGGCTACGCAGTATTTT
NA	TRBV4-2	NA	TRBJ1-4	CASSQVGEKLFF	TGTGCCAGCAGCCAAGTGGGCGAAAAACTGTTTTTT
NA	TRBV5-1	NA	TRBJ2-2	CASSFGQSNTGELFF	TGCGCCAGCAGCTTTGGACAGAGTAACACCGGGGAGCTGTTTTTT
NA	TRBV7-7	NA	TRBJ2-2	CASSLARNTGELFF	TGTGCTAGCAGCTTAGCCAGGAACACCGGGGAGCTGTTTTTT
NA	TRBV5-1	NA	TRBJ2-7	CASSLVVSYEQYF	TGCGCCAGCAGCTTGGTCGTGTCCTACGAGCAGTACTTC
NA	TRBV9	NA	TRBJ1-4	CASSLGRGNEKLFF	TGTGCCAGCAGCCTCGGAAGGGGTAATGAAAAACTGTTTTTT
NA	TRBV7-3	NA	TRBJ1-2	CASSSDGFYGYTF	TGTGCCAGCAGCTCCGACGGGTTCTATGGCTACACCTTC
NA	TRBV29-1	NA	TRBJ2-2	CSVDRGAGELFF	TGCAGCGTTGACAGGGGCGCCGGGGAGCTGTTTTTT
TRBD1	TRBV12-3/TRBV12-4	NA	TRBJ1-1	CASTWTGNTEAFF	TGTGCCAGCACCTGGACAGGGAACACTGAAGCTTTCTTT
NA	TRBV6-6	NA	TRBJ2-1	CASSYSWGGPYNEQFF	TGTGCCAGCAGTTACTCGTGGGGGGGGCCCTACAATGAGCAGTTCTTC
NA	TRBV9	NA	TRBJ2-4	CASSPRWDGGIQYF	TGTGCCAGCAGCCCCAGATGGGACGGGGGCATTCAGTACTTC
NA	TRBV10-3	NA	TRBJ1-4	CAISEGGTNEKLFF	TGTGCCATCAGTGAGGGAGGGACTAATGAAAAACTGTTTTTT
TRBD1	TRBV5-5	NA	TRBJ1-2	CASSPGQGPNYGYTF	TGTGCCAGCAGCCCGGGACAGGGTCCTAACTATGGCTACACCTTC
TRBD2	TRBV3-1/TRBV3-2	NA	TRBJ2-3	CASSIERGAYTDTQYF	TGTGCCAGTAGCATAGAGCGGGGGGCCTACACAGATACGCAGTATTTT
NA	TRBV3-1/TRBV3-2	NA	TRBJ2-1	CASSQAGAQYNEQFF	TGTGCCAGCAGCCAAGCAGGGGCACAATACAATGAGCAGTTCTTC
NA	TRBV15	NA	TRBJ2-7	CATSRDRQGWHEQYF	TGTGCCACCAGCAGAGATCGGCAGGGGTGGCACGAGCAGTACTTC
TRBD1	TRBV7-2	NA	TRBJ1-2	CASSLQGVSYGYTF	TGTGCCAGCAGCTTACAGGGGGTGAGCTATGGCTACACCTTC
NA	TRBV2	NA	TRBJ2-1	CASSELGSSYNEQFF	TGTGCCAGCAGTGAACTGGGGAGCTCCTACAATGAGCAGTTCTTC
TRBD1	TRBV3-1/TRBV3-2	NA	TRBJ1-2	CASSQTGCSGYTF	TGTGCCAGCAGCCAGACAGGGTGTTCTGGCTACACCTTC
TRBD1	TRBV6-2/TRBV6-3	NA	TRBJ1-5	CASSTRQGGNQPQHF	TGTGCCAGCAGCACAAGACAGGGTGGTAATCAGCCCCAGCATTTT
NA	TRBV4-3	NA	TRBJ1-2	CASSGGARGINGYTF	TGCGCCAGCAGCGGTGGGGCCCGGGGGATTAATGGCTACACCTTC
NA	TRBV4-3	NA	TRBJ2-5	CASSQDPVRRETQYF	TGCGCCAGCAGCCAAGATCCGGTCCGGCGGGAGACCCAGTACTTC
NA	TRBV7-2	NA	TRBJ1-2	CASSSPQVSNYGYTF	TGTGCCAGCAGCTCCCCACAGGTTTCTAACTATGGCTACACCTTC
TRBD2	TRBV4-1	NA	TRBJ2-5	CASSQGSGLQETQYF	TGCGCCAGCAGCCAGGGGTCGGGACTACAAGAGACCCAGTACTTC
TRBD2	TRBV7-9	NA	TRBJ2-1	CASSLNSGGAEEQFF	TGTGCCAGCAGCTTAAATAGCGGGGGGGCAGAAGAGCAGTTCTTC
TRBD1	TRBV14	NA	TRBJ1-6	CASRPQGAGSSPLHF	TGTGCCAGCCGACCTCAGGGGGCGGGAAGTTCACCCCTCCACTTT
TRBD1	TRBV9	NA	TRBJ1-2	CASSVGVDRPLFDGYTF	TGTGCCAGCAGCGTGGGGGTGGACAGGCCTCTTTTCGATGGCTACACCTTC
NA	TRBV7-9	NA	TRBJ1-2	CASSLADEQGRGYTF	TGTGCCAGCAGCTTAGCGGACGAACAGGGTCGTGGCTACACCTTC
TRBD2	TRBV3-1/TRBV3-2	few	TRBJ2-1	CASSQEGPSAGGRVNEQFF	TGTGCCAGCAGCCAAGAAGGGCCTTCAGCGGGGGGAAGAGTAAATGAGCAGTTCTTC
TRBD1	TRBV7-2	NA	TRBJ1-4	CASSYGDREREKLFF	TGTGCCAGCAGCTACGGGGACAGGGAGAGAGAAAAACTGTTTTTT
TRBD2	TRBV19	NA	TRBJ2-2	CASSPTSSIIGELFF	TGTGCCAGTAGTCCGACTAGCTCCATAATTGGGGAGCTGTTTTTT
NA	TRBV30	NA	TRBJ1-1	CAWRVAGDTEAFF	TGTGCCTGGAGGGTCGCAGGGGACACTGAAGCTTTCTTT
TRBD1	TRBV14	NA	TRBJ2-7	CASKEAQGRREQYF	TGTGCCAGCAAGGAAGCACAGGGGCGCCGGGAGCAGTACTTC
TRBD2	TRBV19	NA	TRBJ2-3	CASSTKAGGTDTQYF	TGTGCCAGTAGTACCAAAGCGGGGGGCACAGATACGCAGTATTTT
TRBD1	TRBV24-1	NA	TRBJ1-2	CATSGQRAGTGGYGYTF	TGTGCCACCAGTGGTCAAAGAGCCGGGACAGGAGGCTATGGCTACACCTTC
TRBD1	TRBV12-5	many	TRBJ1-2	CASGSGQEYGYTF	TGTGCTAGTGGTTCGGGACAGGAGTATGGCTACACCTTC
NA	TRBV3-1/TRBV3-2	NA	TRBJ2-7	CASSPLGLYEQYF	TGTGCCAGCAGCCCTCTAGGACTCTACGAGCAGTACTTC
NA	TRBV12-3/TRBV12-4	NA	TRBJ1-1	CASSQGRVSAFF	TGTGCCAGCAGTCAGGGTCGGGTCTCAGCTTTCTTT
NA	TRBV9	NA	TRBJ1-2	CASKVYPGEDGYTF	TGTGCCAGCAAGGTATATCCAGGGGAAGATGGCTACACCTTC
NA	TRBV6-1	NA	TRBJ1-6	CASSDRGGNSPLHF	TGTGCCAGCAGTGACCGGGGAGGGAATTCACCCCTCCACTTT